Listed here is a single T cell receptor beta chain. The data were taken from a study of blood T cell repertoires in COVID-19. Study-wide context: The cDNA or gDNA used as material had been derived from T cells, B-cell-depleted T cells, or PBMCs.

Unmatched junction bases numbered 11, after V lost 7 bases and J lost 1 base. The CDR3 sequence is 17 residues long. The V gene's germline CDR1 is MNHEY and CDR2 SMNVEV (reference sequence). In the original workflow: Amplification of reference gene primers was used by the study to estimate nucleated cell counts. Produced via immunoSEQ multiplex PCR; TCRdb's table is partial and in-frame only. D and trimming were read from the DNA, whereas the V and J calls and clone size are those reported in that table. This sample has roughly 55,000 clones, with 70% to 90% found just once. V gene TRBV27 combines with J gene TRBJ1-4; 8 positions agree with TRBD1. Source material: peripheral blood. This clonotype was obtained from a man aged 60 to 75 with active or convalescent COVID-19. The CDR3 nucleotides read TGTGCCAGCAAAACAGGGGGGAAGGGTGTAACTAATGAAAAACTGTTTTTT. Amino acids: CASKTGGKGVTNEKLFF. The full variable domain, its missing parts supplied by reference TRBV27 and TRBJ1-4, is EAQVTQNPRYLITVTGKKLTVTCSQNMNHEYMSWYRQDPGLGLRQIYYSMNVEVTDKGDVPEGYKVSRKEKRNFPLILESPSPNQTSLYFCASKTGGKGVTNEKLFFGSGTQLSVL.